The 18 T cell receptor beta chains below were found in one sample sequenced in a study of blood T cell repertoires in COVID-19. The table came from immunoSEQ multiplex PCR; TCRdb's copy has only in-frame clones and leaves some out. Of 150,000 to 200,000 clones in the sample, 88% are singletons; the top ten hold about 4.4%. The specimen was peripheral blood. The receptors shown here come from a human donor in a cohort sampled during active COVID-19.

The V gene is TRBV10-2, the J gene TRBJ2-5; 11 bases align to TRBD2. With 4 bases clipped from V and 5 bases from J, the junction kept 6 bases outside the gene matches. Germline-derived CDR1 and CDR2 are WSHSY and SAAADI. CDR3 size: 15 residues. The CDR3, as DNA: TGCGCCAGCAGTGGGGTAGCGGGAGGGCCGGAGACCCAGTACTTC. Translating gives CASSGVAGGPETQYF.

V usage is TRBV7-6 and J usage is TRBJ2-2; maybe TRBD1 (6 bases). Germline CDR1 SGHVS, CDR2 FNYEAQ. The CDR3 is 17 amino acids. V lost 0 bases, J lost 0 bases, and 11 bases lay in between. CDR3 residues: CASSLAGAVSNTGELFF. The CDR3 DNA reads as TGTGCCAGCAGCTTAGCGGGGGCGGTCTCGAACACCGGGGAGCTGTTTTTT.

This clone was detected only a few times. This sequence joins TRBV19 and TRBJ2-3, with D possibly being TRBD1 (5 bases). The ends were cut back, 8 bases at V and 2 bases at J, with 8 bases in the middle. CDR1 and CDR2 from the germline V gene are LNHDA and SQIVND (reference sequence). The length of the CDR3 is 12 residues. The CDR3 sequence: CASSGNTDTQYF. In DNA, the CDR3 is TGTGCCAGTTCAGGGAACACAGATACGCAGTATTTT.

CDR3 DNA sequence: TGTGCCAGCAGCTCACGACTAGCGGGAGGGCGAAATGAGCAGTTCTTC. Translating gives CASSSRLAGGRNEQFF. The V gene is TRBV11-2, the J gene TRBJ2-1; 14 bases align to TRBD2. Germline CDR1 SGHAT, CDR2 FQNNGV. The length of the CDR3 is 16 residues. J lost 7 bases, V lost 4 bases, and 6 bases had no gene match.

The gene calls are TRBV11-2 and TRBJ2-7; 7 bases map to TRBD1. This CDR3 has 15 residues. V shed 5 bases and J 6 bases; nucleotides not matched to a gene: 13. CDR1 and CDR2 (germline): SGHAT, FQNNGV. CDR3 sequence reads: CASSPIRQGLIEQYF. In DNA, the CDR3 is TGTGCCAGCAGCCCGATTCGACAGGGTCTCATCGAGCAGTACTTC.

The CDR3 sequence is CASSRSTGSNEKLFF. CDR3 DNA sequence: TGTGCCAGCAGTCGATCGACAGGGTCTAATGAAAAACTGTTTTTT. The rearrangement links TRBV2 to TRBJ1-4; the match to TRBD1 covers 7 bases. There are 15 residues in the CDR3. V lost 5 bases to trimming and J lost 3 bases; unmatched junction nucleotides: 6. Germline CDR1 and CDR2: SNHLY and FYNNEI. The variable domain in full, with the rest retrieved from reference TRBV2 and TRBJ1-4, is EPEVTQTPSHQVTQMGQEVILRCVPISNHLYFYWYRQILGQKVEFLVSFYNNEISEKSEIFDDQFSVERPDGSNFTLKIRSTKLEDSAMYFCASSRSTGSNEKLFFGSGTQLSVL.

This clone was counted only a few times. CDR3 loop: CASSEGLAGVGGEQYF. The DNA of the CDR3 is TGTGCCAGCAGTGAAGGGCTAGCGGGAGTTGGCGGCGAGCAGTACTTC. This rearrangement joins TRBV2 to TRBJ2-7; 10 bases agree with TRBD2. The trim removed 1 base at V and 6 bases at J, leaving 9 bases unmatched. The CDR3 has 16 amino acids. Germline CDR1 SNHLY, CDR2 FYNNEI.

The chain employs TRBV2 and TRBJ2-5; 7 bases are a match to TRBD1. In germline, CDR1 is SNHLY, CDR2 FYNNEI. CDR3 length: 15 amino acids. Germline trimming cut 3 bases from V and 5 bases from J; bases unmatched to any gene: 9. The CDR3 DNA reads as TGTGCCAGCAGTGATGGTACAGGGGAGCGGGAGACCCAGTACTTC. It yields the protein CASSDGTGERETQYF.

There are a few counts of this clone. The V gene is TRBV11-2, the J gene TRBJ2-1, with 9 bases lining up with TRBD2. The V gene end was trimmed by 0 bases and the J gene end by 13 bases; junction bases not matched to a gene: 4. This CDR3 has 13 amino acids. Germline V gives CDR1 SGHAT, CDR2 FQNNGV. CDR3 loop: CASSLEAGGRQFF. CDR3 nucleotides: TGTGCCAGCAGCTTAGAGGCGGGGGGGCGTCAGTTCTTC. Drawing the rest from reference TRBV11-2 and TRBJ2-1, the complete variable domain is EAGVAQSPRYKIIEKRQSVAFWCNPISGHATLYWYQQILGQGPKLLIQFQNNGVVDDSQLPKDRFSAERLKGVDSTLKIQPAKLEDSAVYLCASSLEAGGRQFFGPGTRLTVL.

The genes are TRBV18 and TRBJ2-1; 7 positions match TRBD2. Germline lookup yields CDR1 KGHSH and CDR2 LQKENI. The CDR3 is 15 amino acids. J was trimmed by 2 bases and V by 2 bases; bases with no gene match: 3. The CDR3 here is CASSPVRGAYNEQFF. The DNA of the CDR3 is TGTGCCAGCTCACCAGTACGGGGGGCCTACAATGAGCAGTTCTTC. The full variable domain, rest sourced from reference TRBV18 and TRBJ2-1, is NAGVMQNPRHLVRRRGQEARLRCSPMKGHSHVYWYRQLPEEGLKFMVYLQKENIIDESGMPKERFSAEFPKEGPSILRIQQVVRGDSAAYFCASSPVRGAYNEQFFGPGTRLTVL.

The sample holds a few counts of this clone. V and J are TRBV30 and TRBJ2-2, with D possibly being TRBD1 (6 bases). The CDR3 has 11 residues. CDR1 GTSNPN and CDR2 SVGIG come from the germline V gene (reference sequence). The CDR3 DNA reads TGTGCAGCAGGGGCGACCGGGGAGCTGTTTTTT. Residues: CAAGATGELFF.

The chain couples TRBV3-1 (or the pseudogene TRBV3-2) to TRBJ1-1, with 8 bases identical to TRBD1. The CDR3 covers 12 residues. The germline gives CDR1 LGHDT, CDR2 YNNKEL (reference sequence). Losses at the gene ends were 4 bases for V and 8 bases for J; bases not matched to a gene: 3. Here the CDR3 reads CASSPGQGEAFF. The CDR3, as DNA: TGTGCCAGCAGCCCTGGACAGGGAGAAGCTTTCTTT.

The DNA for the CDR3 is TGCAGCGTTGAACGGACAGGGGCGGTGACTGAAGCTTTCTTT. It translates to CSVERTGAVTEAFF. The chain links TRBV29-1 to TRBJ1-1; 9 bases are shared with TRBD1. Germline V gene lookup returns CDR1 SQVTM and CDR2 ANQGSEA. With V trimmed by 2 bases and J by 5 bases, 6 bases remained unmatched. The CDR3 has 14 residues.

The chain couples TRBV7-9 to TRBJ2-3; 9 bases align to TRBD2. Looked up from germline, CDR1 is SEHNR and CDR2 is FQNEAQ (reference sequence). J was trimmed by 6 bases and V by 3 bases; bases with no gene match: 4. The length of the CDR3 is 14 residues. The CDR3, as DNA: TGTGCCAGCAGCTTGGCGGGAGGGGACGATACGCAGTATTTT. Translating it yields CASSLAGGDDTQYF.

V usage is TRBV6-2 or TRBV6-3 and J usage is TRBJ2-7, with D possibly being TRBD2 (5 bases). V was clipped by 4 bases and J by 2 bases, with 6 bases between them. CDR1 is MNHEY and CDR2 is SVGEGT in the germline V gene. This CDR3 has 12 amino acids. CDR3 bases: TGTGCCAGCAGTTTGGGAGCCTACGAGCAGTACTTC. It yields the protein CASSLGAYEQYF.

This chain joins TRBV11-2 and TRBJ2-3; TRBD2 matches 14 bases. J lost 7 bases, V lost 4 bases, and 16 bases had no gene match. CDR1 is SGHAT and CDR2 is FQNNGV in the germline V gene. The CDR3 runs to 19 residues. The DNA of the CDR3 is TGTGCCAGCAGCTCGGGGACTAGCGGGAGTGCTAGCCATTGGAATACGCAGTATTTT. Translated, it gives CASSSGTSGSASHWNTQYF.

This chain joins TRBV15 and TRBJ2-2; 8 bases align to TRBD2. The germline V gene has CDR1 LNHNV and CDR2 YYDKDF (reference sequence). The CDR3 is made up of 19 amino acids. The V and J ends lost 1 base and 5 bases, in that order; junction bases with no gene match: 15. Written as DNA, the CDR3 is TGTGCCACCAGCAGAGTCCCCTTTAGTGACGGGGGGGGAACCGGGGAGCTGTTTTTT. Its protein product is CATSRVPFSDGGGTGELFF.

This chain uses TRBV28 with TRBJ2-5; D possibly corresponds to TRBD2 (5 bases). V was clipped by 4 bases and J by 3 bases, with 15 bases between them. The CDR3 is made up of 15 amino acids. Germline V gene sequence: CDR1 MDHEN, CDR2 SYDVKM. The CDR3 bases are TGTGCCAGCAGTTCCAGGACTTCTCCGAAAGAGACCCAGTACTTC. Translating gives CASSSRTSPKETQYF.